This is a list of T cell receptor beta chains from one sample in a study of cytomegalovirus exposure and HLA in healthy donors. Assay used: immunoSEQ multiplex PCR; TCRdb lists only in-frame clones, some missing. The data contain under 150,000 clones, around 75% of them seen just once; the ten biggest clones take up 1.5% to 2%. The sequencing input was PBMCs. The receptors were gathered from a woman younger than 30 in good health and CMV-seronegative. The CDR3 runs from the conserved cysteine through the conserved F or W. The order of the fields is D gene, V gene, J gene, clone size, CDR3 DNA, CDR3 protein. A D gene is named only where the DNA matches it firmly. Size is stated for part of the rows, as once, few or many counts, or as a class when the clone is expanded.

D: TRBD1
V: TRBV5-8
J: TRBJ1-1
size: -
DNA: TGTGCCAGCAGCTTGCTAGGTAAGGTGTCGGGGACAGGCTACTTGGAGTCGTTCTTT
CDR3: CASSLLGKVSGTGYLESFF

D: -
V: TRBV6-5
J: TRBJ1-2
size: once
DNA: TGTGCCAGCAGTTACTCCCCTCTGGGGGGCTATGGCTACACCTTC
CDR3: CASSYSPLGGYGYTF

D: TRBD2
V: TRBV6-5
J: TRBJ2-1
size: -
DNA: TGTGCCAGCAGCCCCATAGCGGGGGGGTACAATGAGCAGTTCTTC
CDR3: CASSPIAGGYNEQFF

D: -
V: TRBV28
J: TRBJ1-2
size: -
DNA: TGTGCCAGCAGCTCCACCGAGAACTATGGCTACACCTTC
CDR3: CASSSTENYGYTF

D: -
V: TRBV11-2
J: TRBJ2-3
size: few
DNA: TGTGCCAGCAGCTTAGGCCACCAACGGAGCACAGATACGCAGTATTTT
CDR3: CASSLGHQRSTDTQYF

D: TRBD2
V: TRBV4-1
J: TRBJ2-2
size: -
DNA: TGCGCCAGCAGCCAAGTTCTCGCGGGGGGGCCCACCGGGGAGCTGTTTTTT
CDR3: CASSQVLAGGPTGELFF

D: -
V: TRBV9
J: TRBJ1-6
size: -
DNA: TGTGCCAGCAGCGTGGAAACTAACAGGCATAATTCACCCCTCCACTTT
CDR3: CASSVETNRHNSPLHF

D: -
V: TRBV4-1
J: TRBJ1-1
size: -
DNA: TGCGCCAGCAGCCAAGAAGGCGGGGTGAACACTGAAGCTTTCTTT
CDR3: CASSQEGGVNTEAFF

D: -
V: TRBV5-1
J: TRBJ2-5
size: -
DNA: TGCGCCAGCAGCTTGGCCGCAGGGGAAGAGACCCAGTACTTC
CDR3: CASSLAAGEETQYF

D: -
V: TRBV11-3
J: TRBJ2-7
size: -
DNA: TGTGCCAGCAGCTTTGGAGAGCAGACTACCTACGAGCAGTACTTC
CDR3: CASSFGEQTTYEQYF

D: TRBD1
V: TRBV19
J: TRBJ1-3
size: -
DNA: TGTGCCAGTAGTATGACAGGGGCTGGAAACACCATATATTTT
CDR3: CASSMTGAGNTIYF

D: TRBD1
V: TRBV29-1
J: TRBJ2-7
size: -
DNA: TGCAGCGTTGGGGGACAGGGTAAATCCTACGAGCAGTACTTC
CDR3: CSVGGQGKSYEQYF

D: TRBD1
V: TRBV6-5
J: TRBJ2-5
size: -
DNA: TGTGCCAGCAGTGGACAGGGGGGGGAGACCCAGTACTTC
CDR3: CASSGQGGETQYF

D: TRBD1
V: TRBV6-5
J: TRBJ1-1
size: few
DNA: TGTGCCAGCAGAGACAGGGGGGTGAACACTGAAGCTTTCTTT
CDR3: CASRDRGVNTEAFF

D: -
V: TRBV9
J: TRBJ1-5
size: -
DNA: TGTGCCAGCAGCGTAAAGGCTCCGGGACAACTTAGCAATCAGCCCCAGCATTTT
CDR3: CASSVKAPGQLSNQPQHF

D: -
V: TRBV4-2
J: TRBJ2-2
size: once
DNA: TGTGCCAGCAGCCAAGAGTATGGTAGCGGGAACACCGGGGAGCTGTTTTTT
CDR3: CASSQEYGSGNTGELFF

D: TRBD2
V: TRBV7-8
J: TRBJ2-7
size: -
DNA: TGTGCCAGCAGCTCGCCTGGGGAGGGATCCTACGAGCAGTACTTC
CDR3: CASSSPGEGSYEQYF

D: -
V: TRBV19
J: TRBJ1-5
size: -
DNA: TGTGCCAGTAGCAATAGCAATCAGCCCCAGCATTTT
CDR3: CASSNSNQPQHF

D: TRBD1
V: TRBV4-1
J: TRBJ2-5
size: -
DNA: TGCGCCAGCAGCTTCCATCCGGGACAGGGGGCGGAGGGACAAGAGACCCAGTACTTC
CDR3: CASSFHPGQGAEGQETQYF

D: -
V: TRBV6-1
J: TRBJ1-1
size: -
DNA: TGTGCCAGCAGTGATCACAGGAGGAACACTGAAGCTTTCTTT
CDR3: CASSDHRRNTEAFF

D: -
V: TRBV11-3
J: TRBJ2-1
size: -
DNA: TGTGCCAGCAGCTTTAAAACAGGTTTGGGGCAGTTCTTC
CDR3: CASSFKTGLGQFF

D: TRBD2
V: TRBV27
J: TRBJ2-7
size: few
DNA: TGTGCCAGCAGTCCGAGGTGGACTAGCGGGGGGCACGAGCAGTACTTC
CDR3: CASSPRWTSGGHEQYF

D: -
V: TRBV30
J: TRBJ1-2
size: -
DNA: TGTGCCTGGAGTGTGTCGCAGGTCAACTATGGCTACACCTTC
CDR3: CAWSVSQVNYGYTF

D: TRBD1
V: TRBV5-6
J: TRBJ1-2
size: -
DNA: TGTGCCAGCAGCGCGACAGGGGGATATGGCTACACCTTC
CDR3: CASSATGGYGYTF

D: TRBD1
V: TRBV30
J: TRBJ1-5
size: -
DNA: TGTGCCTGGAGCGGACAGGGGAATCAGCCCCAGCATTTT
CDR3: CAWSGQGNQPQHF

D: -
V: TRBV9
J: TRBJ1-1
size: -
DNA: TGTGCCAGCAGCGTAGGGAGTAGCGTTCCGGACACTGAAGCTTTCTTT
CDR3: CASSVGSSVPDTEAFF

D: -
V: TRBV11-3
J: TRBJ1-1
size: -
DNA: TGTGCCAGCAGCTTAGGTGCAGGGGCATCGACCACTGAAGCTTTCTTT
CDR3: CASSLGAGASTTEAFF

D: TRBD1
V: TRBV29-1
J: TRBJ2-7
size: few
DNA: TGCAGCGTCACGACAGGGGCGGAAGAGCAGTACTTC
CDR3: CSVTTGAEEQYF

D: TRBD1
V: TRBV6-1
J: TRBJ2-5
size: -
DNA: TGTGCCAGCAGCCGGGACAGGTATCAAGAGACCCAGTACTTC
CDR3: CASSRDRYQETQYF

D: -
V: TRBV2
J: TRBJ2-3
size: few
DNA: TGTGCCAGCAGTGGTACAAATACGCAGTATTTT
CDR3: CASSGTNTQYF

D: -
V: TRBV6-4
J: TRBJ2-2
size: -
DNA: TGTGCCAGCAGTGCGGGGGACACCGGGGAGCTGTTTTTT
CDR3: CASSAGDTGELFF

D: -
V: TRBV25-1
J: TRBJ2-1
size: -
DNA: TGTGCCAGCAGTAAAAGGAGAGGGAGGAATTACAATGAGCAGTTCTTC
CDR3: CASSKRRGRNYNEQFF

D: -
V: TRBV19
J: TRBJ1-1
size: few
DNA: TGTGCCAGTAGTATCTATTCGGGAACTGAAGCTTTCTTT
CDR3: CASSIYSGTEAFF

D: -
V: TRBV7-9
J: TRBJ2-3
size: -
DNA: TGTGCCAGCAGCCCCCGACAGACCTTCGGCACAGATACGCAGTATTTT
CDR3: CASSPRQTFGTDTQYF

D: -
V: TRBV13
J: TRBJ2-2
size: -
DNA: TGTGCCAGCAGCTTAGGCCTGAGGGCGACCGGGGAGCTGTTTTTT
CDR3: CASSLGLRATGELFF

D: TRBD1
V: TRBV7-9
J: TRBJ1-4
size: -
DNA: TGTGCCAGCAGCTTAGGACAGGGCTCTAATGAAAAACTGTTTTTT
CDR3: CASSLGQGSNEKLFF

D: -
V: TRBV6-5
J: TRBJ1-3
size: -
DNA: TGTGCCAGCAGTCGTCAGGGTGGTACTGGAAACACCATATATTTT
CDR3: CASSRQGGTGNTIYF

D: TRBD1
V: TRBV29-1
J: TRBJ1-1
size: -
DNA: TGCAGCGTTGCTACAGGGGGTGCTGAAGCTTTCTTT
CDR3: CSVATGGAEAFF

D: TRBD1
V: TRBV2
J: TRBJ2-7
size: -
DNA: TGTGCCAGCGCCAGACAGGGGGCCTACGAGCAGTACTTC
CDR3: CASARQGAYEQYF

D: -
V: TRBV6-5
J: TRBJ1-1
size: -
DNA: TGTGCCAGCACCCCTATCCCCCCTATGAACACTGAAGCTTTCTTT
CDR3: CASTPIPPMNTEAFF

D: -
V: TRBV27
J: TRBJ1-6
size: -
DNA: TGTGCCAGCAGTTTGCAGGGCTCCAATTCACCCCTCCACTTT
CDR3: CASSLQGSNSPLHF

D: -
V: TRBV6-6
J: TRBJ1-1
size: -
DNA: TGTGCCAGCAGTCCTAAAGGGGGTTGGAACACTGAAGCTTTCTTT
CDR3: CASSPKGGWNTEAFF

D: -
V: TRBV2
J: TRBJ1-3
size: -
DNA: TGTGCCAGCAGTCCCACGGTGGGGAGGGCTGGAAACACCATATATTTT
CDR3: CASSPTVGRAGNTIYF

D: -
V: TRBV5-1
J: TRBJ1-4
size: -
DNA: TGCGCCAGCAGCCTGACAGCAACTAATGAAAAACTGTTTTTT
CDR3: CASSLTATNEKLFF

D: -
V: TRBV28
J: TRBJ1-1
size: -
DNA: TGTGCCAGCAGTTGGGACAAGAACACTGAAGCTTTCTTT
CDR3: CASSWDKNTEAFF

D: -
V: TRBV5-4
J: TRBJ2-7
size: -
DNA: TGTGCCAGCAGCCCCCTGGACTTACCCCTAGAGCAGTACTTC
CDR3: CASSPLDLPLEQYF

D: -
V: TRBV19
J: TRBJ1-2
size: -
DNA: TGTGCCAGTAGTACCTCAGGGGTCCTGGTGCCTGGCTACACCTTC
CDR3: CASSTSGVLVPGYTF

D: TRBD2
V: TRBV27
J: TRBJ2-1
size: -
DNA: TGTGCCAGCAGTCCCAGCGGGGGGGGATCCTACAATGAGCAGTTCTTC
CDR3: CASSPSGGGSYNEQFF

D: -
V: TRBV5-4
J: TRBJ1-6
size: -
DNA: TGTGCCAGCAGCTTGTTACCAGGGGTGGGTAATTCACCCCTCCACTTT
CDR3: CASSLLPGVGNSPLHF

D: -
V: TRBV19
J: TRBJ1-6
size: -
DNA: TGTGCCAGTAGCACAAGGTCAGCAAGAAAAGGAGGATATAATTCACCCCTCCACTTT
CDR3: CASSTRSARKGGYNSPLHF

D: TRBD2
V: TRBV28
J: TRBJ2-7
size: -
DNA: TGTGCCAGCAGTTTTGTGGGGACTAGGGACGAGCAGTACTTC
CDR3: CASSFVGTRDEQYF

D: TRBD1
V: TRBV6-1
J: TRBJ1-5
size: many
DNA: TGTGCCAGCAGTGGACAGGGTTCTATCCTTAGCAATCAGCCCCAGCATTTT
CDR3: CASSGQGSILSNQPQHF

D: TRBD2
V: TRBV23-1
J: TRBJ2-2
size: -
DNA: TGCGCCAGCAGTCAACCGGGGGGGAACACCGGGGAGCTGTTTTTT
CDR3: CASSQPGGNTGELFF

D: TRBD1
V: TRBV13
J: TRBJ2-7
size: -
DNA: TGTGCCAGCAGGTATAACCAGGGGGCGGGCTACGAGCAGTACTTC
CDR3: CASRYNQGAGYEQYF

D: -
V: TRBV5-1
J: TRBJ2-7
size: -
DNA: TGCGCCAGCAGCTTAGGGGAAGGGATCTACGAGCAGTACTTC
CDR3: CASSLGEGIYEQYF